This TCR beta chain was identified during a study of blood T cells in healthy people across ages. Study-wide findings and caveats: Because sorting was not performed, PBMCs prevented conclusive naive versus antigen-experienced comparison.

On this clonotype: Its specificity is unknown.

All donors came from Russia, were Caucasian and healthy, and spanned ages roughly 6 to 95. Next came a second PCR, run for about 6 to 11 cycles, which used a sample-barcoded 5' primer along with a J-beta primer mix. Individual samples furnished no less than 3 million CDR3-containing paired-end reads apiece. TCRdb redid the calling of the 5' RACE reads with MiXCR, one entry per CDR3 protein. The sample records fewer than 2 million distinct CDR3 sequences, roughly 43% being singletons. Trimming pared 4 bases from V and 11 bases from J, leaving 11 bases between. Germline V lookup: CDR1 MDHEN, CDR2 SYDVKM. This CDR3 region has 11 residues.

The gene calls are TRBV28 and TRBJ2-5, with D possibly matching TRBD1 (5 bases). Sequencing used blood. The clonotype was recovered from a human donor in good health. The CDR3 DNA is TGTGCCAGCAGTTCTAATGCAGGGCAGTACTTC. Amino acids: CASSSNAGQYF.